The next 15 T cell receptor beta chains were all read from a single sample in a study of cytomegalovirus exposure and HLA in healthy donors. Primers included in the PCR were 60 Vbeta and 13 Jbeta primers. Assay: immunoSEQ multiplex PCR; the TCRdb copy retains only in-frame clones and omits some. The sample carries about 170,000 clones, approximately 81% recorded once. The sequenced sample consisted of PBMCs. The receptors were sampled from a boy aged 2-9 years in good health and CMV-seronegative.

The chain has TRBV7-3 and TRBJ2-1, with 8 bases aligning to TRBD1. CDR3 length: 15 amino acids. Per germline, CDR1 SGHTA and CDR2 FQGTGA. The V gene end was trimmed by 0 bases and the J gene end by 5 bases; junction bases not matched to a gene: 3. CDR3 DNA: TGTGCCAGCAGCTTAACCAGGGGGCCCGACAATGAGCAGTTCTTC. It specifies CASSLTRGPDNEQFF.

This sequence joins TRBV6-1 and TRBJ2-3; D possibly corresponds to TRBD2 (6 bases). CDR1 MNHNS and CDR2 SASEGT come from the germline V gene. The CDR3 contains 14 residues. V was shortened by 8 bases and J by 6 bases, with 18 bases between the two germline ends. This chain's CDR3 is CASPRDSPWDTQYF. The CDR3 DNA follows: TGTGCCAGCCCCCGGGACTCCCCCTGGGATACGCAGTATTTT.

CDR3 loop: CASSSTQGQRYGYTF. The DNA of the CDR3 is TGTGCCAGCAGTTCTACACAGGGCCAAAGATATGGCTACACCTTC. The chain is built from TRBV6-1 and TRBJ1-2, with D perhaps matching TRBD1 (6 bases). Trimming cost V 5 bases and J 5 bases, with 18 bases left between them. Germline V lookup: CDR1 MNHNS, CDR2 SASEGT. The CDR3 has 15 residues.

This clone was seen more than once but under ten times. The chain uses TRBV1 and TRBJ1-1; TRBD1 is taken as the D call from the table, unchecked against the DNA. TRBV1 is termed a pseudogene. This CDR3 comprises 10 residues. The chain's CDR3 is CTSSHGRARF. The CDR3 nucleotides read TGCACCAGCAGCCATGGCAGGGCCCGTTTT.

CDR3 sequence reads: CSVEGQVWGAGEIYEQYF. In nucleotides, the CDR3 is TGCAGCGTTGAAGGTCAAGTGTGGGGGGCGGGAGAGATATACGAGCAGTACTTC. This chain uses TRBV29-1 with TRBJ2-7, with D perhaps matching TRBD2 (7 bases). There are 18 residues in the CDR3. V was trimmed by 1 base and J by 4 bases, leaving 26 bases between them. Germline V gene data show CDR1 as SQVTM and CDR2 as ANQGSEA.

This clone has only one observation. V gene TRBV5-1 combines with J gene TRBJ2-7; D not certain. Germline CDR1 SGHRS, CDR2 YFSETQ. The germline V and J ends were trimmed by 0 bases and 2 bases, with 9 bases remaining between them. The CDR3 is 14 amino acids. The CDR3 DNA reads as TGCGCCAGCAGCTTGGCCGGCGGTACCTACGAGCAGTACTTC. Amino acid sequence: CASSLAGGTYEQYF.

Only one count was recorded for this clone. V usage is TRBV19 and J usage is TRBJ1-5; D not resolved. V dropped 3 bases and J dropped 3 bases, with 12 bases sitting between them. This CDR3 comprises 15 residues. Germline assignment: CDR1 LNHDA and CDR2 SQIVND (reference sequence). The CDR3 region has the DNA TGTGCCAGTAGTATCGGGAGGGAACCCAATCAGCCCCAGCATTTT. This gives the protein CASSIGREPNQPQHF.

The chain recombines TRBV25-1 with TRBJ2-7; D is perhaps TRBD1 (6 bases). The germline V gene encodes CDR1 MGHDK and CDR2 SYGVNS. CDR3 size: 13 residues. Trimming pared 6 bases from V and 3 bases from J, leaving 12 bases between. CDR3 loop: CASRDSENYEQYF. CDR3 in DNA: TGTGCCAGCAGGGACAGCGAGAACTACGAGCAGTACTTC.

V is TRBV5-6 and J is TRBJ2-3; D is unresolved. In germline, CDR1 is SGHDT, CDR2 YYEEEE. Trimming stripped 6 bases from V and 2 bases from J, with 13 bases between. There are 14 residues in the CDR3. The CDR3 nucleotides are TGTGCCAGCAAATCGACAATGGTCACAGATACGCAGTATTTT. Its translation is CASKSTMVTDTQYF.

This clone was detected only once. The chain couples TRBV7-9 to TRBJ2-3; 8 bases are a match to TRBD1. This CDR3 comprises 14 residues. V lost 6 bases and J lost 1; bases outside the gene matches: 3. Germline lookup yields CDR1 SEHNR and CDR2 FQNEAQ (reference sequence). DNA for the CDR3: TGTGCCAGCAGATTACAGGGGGGCACAGATACGCAGTATTTT. Its protein is CASRLQGGTDTQYF.

The chain joins TRBV13 to TRBJ1-5, with 7 bases matching TRBD1. The germline V gene encodes CDR1 PRHDT and CDR2 FYEKMQ (reference sequence). The CDR3 length is 14 residues. V trimming: 4 bases; J trimming: 3 bases; junction bases outside the gene matches: 3. The CDR3 nucleotides read TGTGCCAGCAGCTCGGACAGGTTCAATCAGCCCCAGCATTTT. Protein product: CASSSDRFNQPQHF.

This chain joins TRBV4-1 and TRBJ2-3; possible D gene TRBD1, 5 bases. CDR1 and CDR2 (germline): MGHRA, YSYEKL. V was clipped by 4 bases and J by 2 bases, with 7 bases between them. The CDR3 is made up of 13 amino acids. CDR3 DNA: TGCGCCAGCAGCCCTGGGGCCACAGATACGCAGTATTTT. Translation: CASSPGATDTQYF.

This clone was recorded only once. This rearrangement joins TRBV7-9 to TRBJ1-2; 7 bases fit TRBD1. The junction had 4 bases not matched to a gene; V was cut back by 6 bases and J by 6 bases. Germline V gene data show CDR1 as SEHNR and CDR2 as FQNEAQ (reference sequence). There are 12 residues in the CDR3. CDR3: CASSPTGDGYTF. The CDR3 DNA is TGTGCCAGCAGTCCAACAGGGGATGGCTACACCTTC.

The rearrangement uses TRBV7-2 and TRBJ2-1, with TRBD2 identical over 7 bases. V trimming: 5 bases; J trimming: 1 base; junction bases outside the gene matches: 11. The CDR3 runs to 17 residues. CDR1 is SGHTA and CDR2 is FQGNSA in the germline V gene. The CDR3: CASSLRTTSRSYNEQFF. DNA of the CDR3: TGTGCCAGCAGCCTTCGAACGACTAGCAGGTCCTACAATGAGCAGTTCTTC.

This clone has just one count. CDR3 sequence: CAISTGYYEQYF. The CDR3, as DNA: TGTGCCATCTCGACAGGGTACTACGAGCAGTACTTC. The chain is built from TRBV28 and TRBJ2-7; the match to TRBD1 covers 7 bases. Germline V lookup: CDR1 MDHEN, CDR2 SYDVKM. This CDR3 is built from 12 residues. The trim removed 10 bases at V and 3 bases at J, leaving 6 bases unmatched.